This entry describes one T cell receptor beta chain. Its antigen is undetermined. The data were taken from a study of T cell responses to AZD1222 COVID-19 vaccine. General study results and limits: Only a handful of AZD1222 recipients were seropositive at baseline. Reportedly, nearly half of unique spike TCRs recognized epitopes outside B.1.351/B.1.1.7 mutations. All repertoire sampling was performed exclusively after the peak T cell response.

Only in-frame clones appear in the TCRdb table, and some are missing; sequencing was by immunoSEQ multiplex PCR. The sample holds more than 120,000 clones, about 91% seen once. Trimming left V 0 bases short and J 5 bases short, with 8 bases between. CDR1 GTSNPN and CDR2 SVGIG come from the germline V gene (reference sequence). The length of the CDR3 is 13 residues. The sample was peripheral blood, taken 28 days after the second AZD1222 dose. This chain uses TRBV30 with TRBJ1-3; D ambiguous. The clonotype originates from an adult who received the AZD1222 COVID-19 vaccine. CDR3 in amino acids: CAWSVLSRNTIYF. The CDR3 DNA reads as TGTGCCTGGAGTGTACTGTCTAGAAACACCATATATTTT.